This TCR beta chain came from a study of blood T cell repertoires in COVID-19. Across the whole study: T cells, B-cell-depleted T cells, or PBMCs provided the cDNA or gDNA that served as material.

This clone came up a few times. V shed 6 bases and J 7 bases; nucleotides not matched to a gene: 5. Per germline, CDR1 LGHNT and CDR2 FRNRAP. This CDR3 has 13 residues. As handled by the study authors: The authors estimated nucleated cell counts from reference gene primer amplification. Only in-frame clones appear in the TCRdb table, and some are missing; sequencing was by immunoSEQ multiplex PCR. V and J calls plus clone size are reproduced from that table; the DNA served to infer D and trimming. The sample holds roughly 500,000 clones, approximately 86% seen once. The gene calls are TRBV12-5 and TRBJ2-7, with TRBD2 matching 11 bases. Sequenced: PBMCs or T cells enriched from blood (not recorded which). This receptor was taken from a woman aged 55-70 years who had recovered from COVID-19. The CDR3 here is CASGLLAGVEQYF. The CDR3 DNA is TGTGCTAGTGGCTTACTAGCGGGGGTTGAGCAGTACTTC.